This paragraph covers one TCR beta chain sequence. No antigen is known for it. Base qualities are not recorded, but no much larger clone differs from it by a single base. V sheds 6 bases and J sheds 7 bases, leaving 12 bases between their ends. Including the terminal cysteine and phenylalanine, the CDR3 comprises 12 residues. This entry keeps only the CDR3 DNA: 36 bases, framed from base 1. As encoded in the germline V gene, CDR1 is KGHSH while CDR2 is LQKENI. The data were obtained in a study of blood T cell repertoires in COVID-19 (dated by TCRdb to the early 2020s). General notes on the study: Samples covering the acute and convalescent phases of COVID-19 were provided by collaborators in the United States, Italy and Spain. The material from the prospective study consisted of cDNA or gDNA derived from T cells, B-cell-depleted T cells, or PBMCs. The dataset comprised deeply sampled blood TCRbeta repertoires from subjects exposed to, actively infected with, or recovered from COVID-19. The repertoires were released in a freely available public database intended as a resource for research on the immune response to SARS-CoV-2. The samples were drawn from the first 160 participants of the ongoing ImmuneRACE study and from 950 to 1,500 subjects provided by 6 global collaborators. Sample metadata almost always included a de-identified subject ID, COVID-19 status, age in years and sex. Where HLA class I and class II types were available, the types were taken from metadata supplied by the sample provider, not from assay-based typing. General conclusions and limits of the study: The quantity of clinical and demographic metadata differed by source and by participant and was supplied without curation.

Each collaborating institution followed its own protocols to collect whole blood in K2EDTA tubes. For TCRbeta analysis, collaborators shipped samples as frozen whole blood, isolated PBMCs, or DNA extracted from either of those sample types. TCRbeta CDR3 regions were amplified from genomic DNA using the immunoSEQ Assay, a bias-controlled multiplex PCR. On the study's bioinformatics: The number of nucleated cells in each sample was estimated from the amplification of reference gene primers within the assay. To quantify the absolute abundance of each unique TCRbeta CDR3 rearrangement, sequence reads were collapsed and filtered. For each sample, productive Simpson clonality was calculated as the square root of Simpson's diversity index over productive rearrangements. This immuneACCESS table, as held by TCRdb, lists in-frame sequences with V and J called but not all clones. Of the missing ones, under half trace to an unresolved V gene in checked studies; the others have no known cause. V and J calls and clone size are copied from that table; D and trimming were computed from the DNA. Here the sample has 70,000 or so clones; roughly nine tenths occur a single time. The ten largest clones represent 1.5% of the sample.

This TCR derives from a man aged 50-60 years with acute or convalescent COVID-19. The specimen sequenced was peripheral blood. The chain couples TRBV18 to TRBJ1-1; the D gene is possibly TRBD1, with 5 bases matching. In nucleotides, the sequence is TGTGCCAGCTCCGGGGGGGATTATGAAGCTTTCTTT. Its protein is CASSGGDYEAFF.